The TCR beta chain described here comes from a study of identical twins. Germline assignment: CDR1 SGHAT and CDR2 FQNNGV. The V gene end was trimmed by 4 bases and the J gene end by 6 bases; junction bases not matched to a gene: 8. The CDR3 sequence is 14 residues long. From the 5' RACE reads, TCRdb called clonotypes with MiXCR, one entry per CDR3 protein. This table has some 570,000 distinct CDR3 sequences, 20% to 25% appearing once. These data were likewise used in another study, on yellow fever vaccine responses in identical twins.

J is TRBJ1-2 and V is TRBV11-2; 7 nucleotides line up with TRBD1. The specimen was CD4+ T cells sorted from blood. This TCR derives from a woman aged 18-35 years in good health. As DNA, the CDR3 is TGTGCCAGCAGCTCGCTCCGGGACAGTAATGGCTACACCTTC. This translates into CASSSLRDSNGYTF.